Following are 10 T cell receptor beta chains from one sample sequenced in a study of beta chain features in type 1 diabetes. All of the isolated RNA was reverse transcribed, so expressed TCRB transcripts were sequenced. Assay used: immunoSEQ multiplex PCR; TCRdb lists only in-frame clones, some missing. The repertoire holds 860,000 or so clones, roughly 15% seen once, with 0.02% to 0.025% in the top ten. Sequencing used naive CD4+ T cells from blood. All receptors derive from a woman between 18 and 30 years old in good health.

The gene calls are TRBV7-9 and TRBJ1-1; D remains ambiguous. V was clipped by 5 bases and J by 0 bases, with 13 bases between them. This CDR3 comprises 15 residues. Germline CDR1 reads SEHNR; CDR2 reads FQNEAQ (reference sequence). Here the CDR3 reads CASSPPEGLNTEAFF. The CDR3 DNA sequence: TGTGCCAGCAGCCCCCCCGAAGGCCTGAACACTGAAGCTTTCTTT.

The CDR3: CASRKQGRRAGANVLTF. The CDR3 nucleotides read TGTGCCAGCAGGAAACAGGGGAGGAGGGCTGGGGCCAACGTCCTGACTTTC. The chain recombines TRBV21-1 with TRBJ2-6. TRBV21-1 has pseudogene status. This CDR3 is built from 17 residues.

This clone turned up a few times. The chain couples TRBV25-1 to TRBJ2-5; D unresolved. V dropped 2 bases and J dropped 6 bases, with 4 bases sitting between them. The germline V gene has CDR1 MGHDK and CDR2 SYGVNS. The CDR3 is 11 amino acids. CDR3 bases: TGTGCCAGCAGTGAAGAAAAGACCCAGTACTTC. Translated: CASSEEKTQYF.

The chain recombines TRBV2 with TRBJ2-3; D is perhaps TRBD1 (7 bases). The length of the CDR3 is 15 residues. Trimming removed 4 bases from V and 0 bases from J, with 11 bases in between. The germline V gene has CDR1 SNHLY and CDR2 FYNNEI. CDR3 nucleotides: TGTGCCAGCAGTGTACAGGGGACTAGCACAGATACGCAGTATTTT. Protein product: CASSVQGTSTDTQYF. Full variable domain (rest looked up from reference TRBV2 and TRBJ2-3): EPEVTQTPSHQVTQMGQEVILRCVPISNHLYFYWYRQILGQKVEFLVSFYNNEISEKSEIFDDQFSVERPDGSNFTLKIRSTKLEDSAMYFCASSVQGTSTDTQYFGPGTRLTVL.

The J gene is TRBJ2-7, the V gene TRBV7-9; 10 nucleotides match TRBD2. CDR3 size: 17 residues. Germline V gene lookup returns CDR1 SEHNR and CDR2 FQNEAQ (reference sequence). V shed 5 bases and J 3 bases; nucleotides not matched to a gene: 13. The CDR3 DNA reads as TGTGCCAGCAGCCGCCGAGGGACTAGCGAGTGGATCTACGAGCAGTACTTC. It translates to CASSRRGTSEWIYEQYF.

There are a few counts of this clone. The CDR3 DNA sequence: TGTGCCAGCAGCTTAGGGCTGCTGGAGACCCAGTACTTC. This codes for CASSLGLLETQYF. V usage is TRBV7-8 and J usage is TRBJ2-5; unclear D gene. Trimming pared 1 base from V and 5 bases from J, leaving 8 bases between. This CDR3 contains 13 residues. Per the germline V gene, CDR1 is SGHVS and CDR2 is FQNEAQ.

CDR3 nucleotide sequence: TGTGCCAGCAGCCAGAAGGGGGTGCAAGAGACCCAGTACTTC. Translated, it gives CASSQKGVQETQYF. The chain couples TRBV7-9 to TRBJ2-5, with a tentative D call TRBD1 (6 bases). Germline CDR1 is SEHNR and CDR2 is FQNEAQ (reference sequence). Trimming took 5 bases from V and 2 from J, leaving 12 bases between them. There are 14 residues in the CDR3.

This sequence joins TRBV5-4 and TRBJ2-3; 11 nucleotides align to TRBD2. Germline V CDR1 and CDR2: SGHNT, YYREEE (reference sequence). CDR3 length: 14 amino acids. V lost 4 bases, J lost 5 bases, and 3 bases stayed unmatched. In DNA, the CDR3 is TGTGCCAGCAGCCTAGGACTAGCGGGAGATACGCAGTATTTT. Protein: CASSLGLAGDTQYF.

This clone was observed a few times. V and J are TRBV4-3 and TRBJ2-4; no definite D call. The V gene lost 0 bases and the J gene lost 0 bases, with 15 bases spanning the gap. Germline CDR1 and CDR2: LGHNA and YSLEER. CDR3 size: 18 residues. In DNA form, the CDR3 reads TGCGCCAGCAGCCAAGATCGAATCGCTGGCATAGCCAAAAACATTCAGTACTTC. This encodes CASSQDRIAGIAKNIQYF.

The rearrangement joins TRBV25-1 to TRBJ1-4; 7 positions match TRBD1. The CDR3 has 16 residues. The V gene's germline CDR1 is MGHDK and CDR2 SYGVNS. The ends lost 4 bases at V and 7 bases at J; junction bases unmatched: 12. The CDR3 DNA follows: TGTGCCAGCAGTGGCTTTAAAAGGGGGCCCTTTGAAAAACTGTTTTTT. The encoded protein is CASSGFKRGPFEKLFF.